The entry below describes one T cell receptor (beta chain). Its antigen is not known. Just one base apart from a much larger clone, this may be a read error. Regarding the study as a whole: In terms of TCR gene usage, tumor memory CD4+ T cells clustered together with blood and lymph node memory CD4+ cells, as well as with lymph node naive CD4+ cells.

Semi-nested PCR with Nested Universal Primer A followed constant-region reverse priming of full-length variable regions. In TCRdb, the 5' RACE reads were re-called with MiXCR into one record per CDR3 protein. The profile shows 10,000 to 14,000 distinct CDR3 sequences, about 50% of them singletons. Purified naive CD4+ T cells were depleted of CD25+ Tregs. The sample comprised tumor-infiltrating naive CD4+ T cells sorted from the breast tumor. The subset is: naive CD4+ T cells, CD4+CD45RA+CD25-. The receptor was derived from a female donor with breast cancer.

The CDR3 region has the DNA TGTACCAGCAGTTATCCAAATGAGCAGTTCTTC. Protein sequence: CTSSYPNEQFF. The rearrangement joins TRBV28 to TRBJ2-1; D not resolved. The CDR3 is 11 residues long. Germline V gives CDR1 MDHEN, CDR2 SYDVKM.